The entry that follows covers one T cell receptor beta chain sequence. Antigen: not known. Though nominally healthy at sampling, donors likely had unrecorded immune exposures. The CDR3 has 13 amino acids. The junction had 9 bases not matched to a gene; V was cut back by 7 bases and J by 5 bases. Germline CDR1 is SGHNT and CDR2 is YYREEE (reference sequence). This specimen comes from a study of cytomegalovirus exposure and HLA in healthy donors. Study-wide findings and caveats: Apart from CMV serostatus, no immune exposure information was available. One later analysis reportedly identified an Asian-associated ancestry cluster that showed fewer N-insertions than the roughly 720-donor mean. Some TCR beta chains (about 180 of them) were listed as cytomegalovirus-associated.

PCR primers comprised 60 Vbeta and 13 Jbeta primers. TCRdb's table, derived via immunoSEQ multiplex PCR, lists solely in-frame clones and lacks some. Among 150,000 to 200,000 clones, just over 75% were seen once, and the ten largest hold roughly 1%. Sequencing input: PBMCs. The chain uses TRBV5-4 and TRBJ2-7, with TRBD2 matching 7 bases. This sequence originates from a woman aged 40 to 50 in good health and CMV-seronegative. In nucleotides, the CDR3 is TGTGCCAGCCATTACAGCGGGGCCCACGAGCAGTACTTC. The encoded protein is CASHYSGAHEQYF.